What follows describes a single T cell receptor (beta chain). This clone's antigen is unknown. The species here is mouse, which means the gene names and germline sequences are mouse ones. The read ends 4 residues early relative to the CDR3; the germline J gene fills the gap. Other nucleotide sequences in the sample specify the same CDR3. The protocol used for the library was the immunoSEQ multiplex PCR assay. For TCR sequencing, RNA was extracted from every sample and reverse transcribed into cDNA to serve as template. SuperScript III was used to make first-strand cDNA, primed with a 2:1 mix of oligo-dT and random hexamers. A synthetic immune receptor repertoire was used to assess amplification bias, and residual bias was removed computationally. Sequencing of the libraries was done on Illumina HiSeq using 60 bp reads that spanned the CDR3 and were read from J toward V. Under the source paper's analysis protocol: After raw reads were preprocessed to remove errors, the CDR3 was defined following IMGT conventions as running from the conserved cysteine to phenylalanine. Clonality was computed by normalizing Shannon entropy by log2 of the number of productive unique TCRs and subtracting the result from 1. Whether each scalp clone was CD4 or CD8 was inferred by checking scalp TCRbeta sequences against the CD4 and CD8 repertoires from sorted blood. Held by TCRdb, this immuneACCESS table contains in-frame sequences only and omits some clones. Under half of the omission traces to an unresolved V gene where checked; the cause of the rest is unknown. For V, J and clone size, that table is used; D and trimming come from the DNA. This sample is represented by 200,000 to 300,000 clones, with no singletons among them. 0.9% to 1.5% of the sample rests with the top ten.

This sample was included in a study of CD8+ T cells in alopecia areata (dated by TCRdb to the late 2010s). Broadly, across the study: Female C3H/HeJ recipients, roughly 6-11 weeks old, were grafted with skin from C3H/HeJ donors with spontaneous alopecia (about 6-12 months old). The RNA source kit depended on sample type: the PAXgene miRNA kit for fixed scalp, the miRNeasy kit for PBMCs, and the RNeasy kit for mouse skin. Scalp clonality was compared across normal scalp (n=4), patchy alopecia areata scalp (n=8), and alopecia totalis/universalis scalp (n=8). TCRbeta CDR3 regions were amplified by immunoSEQ multiplex PCR with 35 Vbeta forward and 13 Jbeta reverse primers. In humans, TCRbeta sequencing was performed on scalp tissue and on sorted CD4+ and CD8+ peripheral blood T cells from healthy controls and from patients with patchy or totalis/universalis alopecia areata. In both human patients and the C3H/HeJ mouse model, the study applied high-throughput TCRbeta sequencing to look at T cell clonal expansion in alopecia areata. What the research found in general, with its limitations: Unlike mouse skin, which is dominated by gammadelta T cells, normal human skin has resident alphabeta T cells that are also sequenced, and this complicates analysis of the scalp TCR repertoire. Higher clonality and more expanded CD8+ clones were observed in lesional scalp than in normal scalp, particularly in alopecia totalis/universalis, a finding suggestive of antigenic drive. Shared TCR sequences between patients were less evident than in mice, which may be partly attributable to HLA diversity in the patient population.

V and J are trimmed by 1 base and 3 bases, and the gene matches miss 2 bases of the junction. Via the germline V gene (reference sequence), CDR1 is LGHNA and CDR2 YNLKQL. Taken from cysteine to phenylalanine, the CDR3 has 15 residues. The CDR3 was read in part: 33 bases, with the frame set at base 1. Cells from mouse cutaneous lymph nodes were pooled, stained for CD4, CD8alpha, NKG2D, NKG2ACE and other markers, and then sorted on a BD Influx. What was sequenced was CD4+ T cells sorted from a lymph node. The sequence derives from a C3H/HeJ mouse with alopecia areata. In terms of MHC, this strain is H2-k. In this chain, TRBV5 is recombined with TRBJ2-3; TRBD2 lines up with 9 middle nucleotides. The CDR3 corresponds to CASSQVWGGAETLYF. The DNA read from the CDR3 is TGTGCCAGCAGCCAAGTGTGGGGGGGCGCAGAA.